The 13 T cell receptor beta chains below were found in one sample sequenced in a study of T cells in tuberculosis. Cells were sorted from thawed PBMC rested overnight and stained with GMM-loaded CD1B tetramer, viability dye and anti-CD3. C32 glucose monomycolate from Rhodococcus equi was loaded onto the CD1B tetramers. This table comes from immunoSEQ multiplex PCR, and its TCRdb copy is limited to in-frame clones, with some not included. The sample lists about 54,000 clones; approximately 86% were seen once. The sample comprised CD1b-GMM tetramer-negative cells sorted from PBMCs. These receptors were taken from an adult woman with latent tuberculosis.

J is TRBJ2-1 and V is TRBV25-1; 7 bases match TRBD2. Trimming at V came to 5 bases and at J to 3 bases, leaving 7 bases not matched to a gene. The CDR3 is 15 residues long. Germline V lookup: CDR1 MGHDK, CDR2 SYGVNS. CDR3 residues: CASSKAGPGYNEQFF. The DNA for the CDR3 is TGTGCCAGCAGTAAAGCGGGACCCGGCTACAATGAGCAGTTCTTC. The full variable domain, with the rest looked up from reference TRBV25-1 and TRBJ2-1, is EADIYQTPRYLVIGTGKKITLECSQTMGHDKMYWYQQDPGMELHLIHYSYGVNSTEKGDLSSESTVSRIRTEHFPLTLESARPSHTSQYLCASSKAGPGYNEQFFGPGTRLTVL.

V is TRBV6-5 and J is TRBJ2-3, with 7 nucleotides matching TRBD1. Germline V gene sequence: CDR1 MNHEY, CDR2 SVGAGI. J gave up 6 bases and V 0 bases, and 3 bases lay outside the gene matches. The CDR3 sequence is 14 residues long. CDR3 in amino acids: CASSYSTGVDTQYF. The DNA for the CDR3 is TGTGCCAGCAGTTACTCCACAGGGGTGGATACGCAGTATTTT.

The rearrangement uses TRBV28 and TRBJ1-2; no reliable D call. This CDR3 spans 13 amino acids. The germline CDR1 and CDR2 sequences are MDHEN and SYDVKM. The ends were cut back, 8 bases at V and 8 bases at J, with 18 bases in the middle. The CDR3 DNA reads TGTGCCAGCGTTGGCTACTCACAGAGAGGCTACACCTTC. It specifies CASVGYSQRGYTF.

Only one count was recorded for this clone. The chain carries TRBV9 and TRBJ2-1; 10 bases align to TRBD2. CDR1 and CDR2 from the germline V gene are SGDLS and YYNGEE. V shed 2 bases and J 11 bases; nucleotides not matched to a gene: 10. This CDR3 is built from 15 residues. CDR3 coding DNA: TGTGCCAGCAGCGTGCAAGCTAGCGGGAGAATACAGCAGTTCTTC. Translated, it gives CASSVQASGRIQQFF. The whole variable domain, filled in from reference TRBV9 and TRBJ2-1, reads DSGVTQTPKHLITATGQRVTLRCSPRSGDLSVYWYQQSLDQGLQFLIQYYNGEERAKGNILERFSAQQFPDLHSELNLSSLELGDSALYFCASSVQASGRIQQFFGPGTRLTVL.

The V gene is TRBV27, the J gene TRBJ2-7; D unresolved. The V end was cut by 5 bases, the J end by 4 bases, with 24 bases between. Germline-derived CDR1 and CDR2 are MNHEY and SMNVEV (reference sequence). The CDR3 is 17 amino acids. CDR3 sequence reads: CASSDTDVGLSVYEQYF. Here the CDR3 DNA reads TGTGCCAGCAGTGACACCGACGTGGGCCTTTCCGTATACGAGCAGTACTTC.

The CDR3 spells CASSFWTGGRPEAFF. CDR3 coding DNA: TGTGCCAGCAGTTTTTGGACAGGGGGCCGGCCTGAAGCTTTCTTT. The chain carries TRBV5-6 and TRBJ1-1; 11 positions agree with TRBD1. The CDR3 length is 15 residues. CDR1 SGHDT and CDR2 YYEEEE come from the germline V gene. V lost 5 bases to trimming and J lost 6 bases; unmatched junction nucleotides: 9.

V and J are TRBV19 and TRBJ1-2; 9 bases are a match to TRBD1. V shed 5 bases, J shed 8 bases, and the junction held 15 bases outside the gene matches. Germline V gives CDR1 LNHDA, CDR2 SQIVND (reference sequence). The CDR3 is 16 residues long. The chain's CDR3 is CASSPTSNRGRGGYTF. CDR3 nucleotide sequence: TGTGCCAGTAGTCCGACCTCGAACAGGGGGCGCGGAGGCTACACCTTC.

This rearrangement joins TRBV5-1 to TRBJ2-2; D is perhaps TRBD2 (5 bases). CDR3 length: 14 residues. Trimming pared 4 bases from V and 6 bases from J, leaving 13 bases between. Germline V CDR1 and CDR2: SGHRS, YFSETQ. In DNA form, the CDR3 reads TGCGCCAGCAGCCCAGGACTGCAGCCCGGGGAGCTGTTTTTT. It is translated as CASSPGLQPGELFF.

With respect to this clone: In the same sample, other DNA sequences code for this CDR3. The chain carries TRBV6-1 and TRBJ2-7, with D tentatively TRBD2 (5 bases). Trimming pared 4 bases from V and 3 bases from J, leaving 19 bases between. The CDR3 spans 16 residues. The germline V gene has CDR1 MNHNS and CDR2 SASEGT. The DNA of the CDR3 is TGTGCCAGCAGTGGTACGGGGTCCCCCTCCAACTACGAGCAGTACTTC. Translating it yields CASSGTGSPSNYEQYF.

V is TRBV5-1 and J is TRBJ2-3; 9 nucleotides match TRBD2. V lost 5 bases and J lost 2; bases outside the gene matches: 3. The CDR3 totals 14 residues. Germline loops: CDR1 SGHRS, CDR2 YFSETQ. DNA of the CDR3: TGCGCCAGCAGATTAGCGGGGGACACAGATACGCAGTATTTT. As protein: CASRLAGDTDTQYF.

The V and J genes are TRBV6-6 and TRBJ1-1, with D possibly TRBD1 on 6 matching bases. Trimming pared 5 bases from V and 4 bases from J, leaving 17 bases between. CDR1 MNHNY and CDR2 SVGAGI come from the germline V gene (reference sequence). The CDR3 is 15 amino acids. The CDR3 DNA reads TGTGCCAGCAGTACCGGGACAAAGATAAGCACTGAAGCTTTCTTT. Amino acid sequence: CASSTGTKISTEAFF.

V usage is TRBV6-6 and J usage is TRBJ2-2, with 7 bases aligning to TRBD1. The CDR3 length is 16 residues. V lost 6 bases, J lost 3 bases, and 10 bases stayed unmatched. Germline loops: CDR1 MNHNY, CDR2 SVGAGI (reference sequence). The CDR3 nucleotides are TGTGCCAGCAGCAAACGACAGGGATGGGACACCGGGGAGCTGTTTTTT. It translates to CASSKRQGWDTGELFF.

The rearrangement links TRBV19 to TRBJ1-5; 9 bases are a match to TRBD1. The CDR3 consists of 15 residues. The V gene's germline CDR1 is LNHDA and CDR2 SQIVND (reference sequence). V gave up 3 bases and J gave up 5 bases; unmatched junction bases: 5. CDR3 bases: TGTGCCAGTAGTATCGGGACAGGGATGCATCAGCCCCAGCATTTT. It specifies CASSIGTGMHQPQHF.